This T cell receptor beta chain emerged from a study of shared T cell receptors in the human thymus. Germline V gives CDR1 SGHTA, CDR2 FQGNSA. CDR3 length: 13 amino acids. With 4 bases removed from V and 4 bases from J, the gap between germline ends came to 10 bases. The table came from immunoSEQ multiplex PCR; TCRdb's copy has only in-frame clones and leaves some out. The repertoire includes around 340,000 clones, 95% of them detected once, and about 0.02% sits in the top ten. The chain couples TRBV7-2 to TRBJ2-5; no reliable D call. The sequence was obtained from a human donor. Sequencing input: thymocytes. CDR3 protein: CASSSLLVETQYF. The CDR3 nucleotides read TGTGCCAGCAGCTCTCTGCTTGTAGAGACCCAGTACTTC.